What follows are 17 T cell receptor beta chains derived from one specimen sequenced in a study of PD-1 blockade in mismatch repair-deficient tumors. Clones were sequenced by immunoSEQ multiplex PCR, and TCRdb holds only the in-frame ones, with some missing. Among about 110,000 clones listed, roughly 80% were seen once. The input for sequencing was peripheral blood, taken roughly 13 months after starting pembrolizumab. The source of these receptors is an adult with mismatch repair-deficient cancer.

The CDR3 sequence: CASSLNPSPAEAFF. The CDR3, as DNA: TGTGCCAGCAGCTTGAATCCCTCGCCTGCTGAAGCTTTCTTT. This chain connects TRBV5-4 to TRBJ1-1; D unresolved. Trimming took 1 base from V and 6 from J, leaving 13 bases between them. The CDR3 contains 14 residues. Germline CDR1 and CDR2: SGHNT and YYREEE (reference sequence).

J is TRBJ1-2 and V is TRBV6-1; D not certain. Germline CDR1 is MNHNS and CDR2 is SASEGT. Trimming removed 1 base at V and 7 bases at J, with 13 bases between. This CDR3 is built from 14 residues. CDR3 in amino acids: CASSEVARTGGYTF. CDR3 nucleotide sequence: TGTGCCAGCAGTGAAGTGGCCCGCACGGGTGGCTACACCTTC.

The V call is TRBV19, the J call TRBJ2-7; D may be TRBD2 (6 bases). The CDR3 runs 14 residues. The germline V gene has CDR1 LNHDA and CDR2 SQIVND (reference sequence). V was shortened by 6 bases and J by 0 bases, with 12 bases between the two germline ends. CDR3 DNA: TGTGCCAGTAGCCAGGAGGGCAGCTCCTACGAGCAGTACTTC. It is translated as CASSQEGSSYEQYF.

The sample holds one count of this clone. This chain uses TRBV2 with TRBJ1-5, with no clear D. Germline V gene sequence: CDR1 SNHLY, CDR2 FYNNEI. This CDR3 contains 13 residues. Trimming took 8 bases from V and 7 from J, leaving 15 bases between them. CDR3 in amino acids: CASFRTYGQPQHF. The CDR3 DNA follows: TGTGCCAGCTTTCGGACCTACGGGCAGCCCCAGCATTTT.

The rearrangement joins TRBV10-3 to TRBJ2-7; D might be TRBD1 (5 bases). The V gene lost 8 bases and the J gene lost 3 bases, with 17 bases spanning the gap. This CDR3 has 14 residues. The germline gives CDR1 ENHRY, CDR2 SYGVKD. CDR3 protein: CAISDSGPGYEQYF. DNA for the CDR3: TGTGCCATCTCTGACAGTGGTCCAGGCTACGAGCAGTACTTC.

This clone appeared a few times. This CDR3 is also generated by other DNA sequences in the sample. J is TRBJ2-7 and V is TRBV6-1; the D is unclear. The CDR3 runs 12 residues. Germline CDR1 is MNHNS and CDR2 is SASEGT. V dropped 3 bases and J dropped 3 bases, with 6 bases sitting between them. CDR3 protein: CASSDRGYEQYF. The CDR3 DNA follows: TGTGCCAGCAGTGATCGTGGCTACGAGCAGTACTTC.

V and J are TRBV7-3 and TRBJ1-1, with D perhaps matching TRBD1 (5 bases). Trimming removed 0 bases from V and 0 bases from J, with 8 bases in between. Germline CDR1 is SGHTA and CDR2 is FQGTGA. The CDR3 consists of 15 residues. The CDR3 is CASSLTGLLNTEAFF. The DNA of the CDR3 is TGTGCCAGCAGCTTAACGGGACTATTGAACACTGAAGCTTTCTTT.

The V gene is TRBV14, the J gene TRBJ2-5, with a possible D match to TRBD1 (5 bases). CDR1 is SGHDN, CDR2 FVKESK, per germline. The CDR3 is made up of 13 amino acids. V lost 4 bases and J 3 bases, leaving 9 bases between the germline ends. CDR3 loop: CASSLRQKETQYF. For the CDR3, the DNA is TGTGCCAGCAGCCTACGACAGAAAGAGACCCAGTACTTC. Combining the CDR3 with reference TRBV14 and TRBJ2-5 gives the whole variable domain EAGVTQFPSHSVIEKGQTVTLRCDPISGHDNLYWYRRVMGKEIKFLLHFVKESKQDESGMPNNRFLAERTGGTYSTLKVQPAELEDSGVYFCASSLRQKETQYFGPGTRLLVL.

The CDR3 DNA sequence: TGTGCCAGCCTCACAGGGACCCTCACCGGCGGGGAGCTGTTTTTT. Translated, it gives CASLTGTLTGGELFF. The chain uses TRBV2 and TRBJ2-2; tentative D call: TRBD1 (6 bases). The V and J ends lost 8 bases and 7 bases respectively, with 20 bases between them. The CDR3 covers 15 residues. In germline, CDR1 is SNHLY, CDR2 FYNNEI. Looking up the rest from reference TRBV2 and TRBJ2-2 gives the full variable domain: EPEVTQTPSHQVTQMGQEVILRCVPISNHLYFYWYRQILGQKVEFLVSFYNNEISEKSEIFDDQFSVERPDGSNFTLKIRSTKLEDSAMYFCASLTGTLTGGELFFGEGSRLTVL.

The rearrangement uses TRBV27 and TRBJ1-3; D gene uncertain. V lost 5 bases to trimming and J lost 0 bases, with 14 bases between them. The CDR3 totals 16 residues. Germline V gene data show CDR1 as MNHEY and CDR2 as SMNVEV (reference sequence). CDR3 DNA sequence: TGTGCCAGCAGTCGGGTACCTACCCTCTCTGGAAACACCATATATTTT. Protein: CASSRVPTLSGNTIYF.

This rearrangement joins TRBV27 to TRBJ2-7; tentatively, D is TRBD2 (6 bases). Between the trimmed V and J ends, which lost 5 bases and 2 bases, there was a span of 13 bases. This CDR3 has 14 amino acids. Per germline, CDR1 MNHEY and CDR2 SMNVEV (reference sequence). CDR3 coding DNA: TGTGCCAGCAGTGAGGGGTGGGGGGCCTACGAGCAGTACTTC. Protein sequence: CASSEGWGAYEQYF.

J is TRBJ1-1 and V is TRBV30, with D possibly matching TRBD1 (6 bases). The CDR3 loop spans 14 amino acids. The germline V and J ends were trimmed by 7 bases and 4 bases, with 19 bases remaining between them. Germline CDR1 reads GTSNPN; CDR2 reads SVGIG (reference sequence). The CDR3 spells CAFDYGGLLTEAFF. The CDR3 DNA sequence: TGTGCCTTCGATTACGGGGGGCTTCTCACTGAAGCTTTCTTT.

The chain recombines TRBV19 with TRBJ2-6, with D possibly matching TRBD1 (6 bases). V lost 7 bases and J 3 bases, leaving 13 bases between the germline ends. CDR1 is LNHDA and CDR2 is SQIVND in the germline V gene (reference sequence). The CDR3 consists of 15 residues. For the CDR3, the DNA is TGTGCCAGTACCCAGGGGCTTAGTGGGGCCAACGTCCTGACTTTC. It is translated as CASTQGLSGANVLTF.

This clone was seen once. This sequence joins TRBV4-3 and TRBJ2-7, with a possible D match to TRBD1 (5 bases). The CDR3 has 16 amino acids. CDR1 is LGHNA, CDR2 YSLEER, per germline. Trimming removed 3 bases at V and 3 bases at J, with 18 bases between. CDR3 loop: CASSQDPRQTFYEQYF. For the CDR3, the DNA is TGCGCCAGCAGCCAGGATCCGAGACAGACTTTCTACGAGCAGTACTTC.

The V gene is TRBV10-3, the J gene TRBJ2-2; 11 nucleotides match TRBD2. CDR1 ENHRY and CDR2 SYGVKD come from the germline V gene. V shed 3 bases, J shed 4 bases, and the junction held 4 bases outside the gene matches. The CDR3 is made up of 16 amino acids. This CDR3 reads CAISDRLAGPTGELFF. The CDR3 DNA sequence: TGTGCCATCAGTGACCGACTAGCGGGGCCCACCGGGGAGCTGTTTTTT.

The sample holds one count of this clone. V and J are TRBV5-1 and TRBJ1-4; D unresolved. Looked up from germline, CDR1 is SGHRS and CDR2 is YFSETQ. This CDR3 contains 13 residues. V gave up 0 bases and J gave up 8 bases, with 8 bases separating them. The CDR3 DNA is TGCGCCAGCAGCTTGGTCCCTGGCGAAAAACTGTTTTTT. Residues: CASSLVPGEKLFF. The variable domain in full, with the rest retrieved from reference TRBV5-1 and TRBJ1-4, is KAGVTQTPRYLIKTRGQQVTLSCSPISGHRSVSWYQQTPGQGLQFLFEYFSETQRNKGNFPGRFSGRQFSNSRSEMNVSTLELGDSALYLCASSLVPGEKLFFGSGTQLSVL.

J is TRBJ2-5 and V is TRBV14; possible D gene TRBD2, 5 bases. Per the germline V gene, CDR1 is SGHDN and CDR2 is FVKESK. The CDR3 is made up of 15 amino acids. V was clipped by 2 bases and J by 2 bases, with 12 bases between them. Written as DNA, the CDR3 is TGTGCCAGCAGCCAACGAGGGAGCCCTCAAGAGACCCAGTACTTC. Translation: CASSQRGSPQETQYF.